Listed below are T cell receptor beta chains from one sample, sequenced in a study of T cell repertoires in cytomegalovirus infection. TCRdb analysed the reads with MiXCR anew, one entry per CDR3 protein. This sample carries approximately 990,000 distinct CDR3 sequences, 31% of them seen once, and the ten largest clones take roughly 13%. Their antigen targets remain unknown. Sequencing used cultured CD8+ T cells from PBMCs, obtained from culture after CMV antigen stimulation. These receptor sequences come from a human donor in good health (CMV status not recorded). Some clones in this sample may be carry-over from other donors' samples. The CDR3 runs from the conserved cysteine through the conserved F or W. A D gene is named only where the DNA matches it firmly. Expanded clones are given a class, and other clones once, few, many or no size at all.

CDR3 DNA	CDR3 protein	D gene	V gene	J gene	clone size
TGTGCCAGCAGCGAGAGGGTTGGACTAGCGGGGATCTCTTCGAGAGAGCAGTTCTTC	CASSERVGLAGISSREQFF	TRBD2	TRBV11-1	TRBJ2-1	many
TGTGCCAGCATCAAAGGGGGGACCCAGTACTTC	CASIKGGTQYF	-	TRBV27	TRBJ2-5	-
TGTGCCAGCCCTGCCGGGAACAGGGGTTCTAACACTGAAGCTTTCTTT	CASPAGNRGSNTEAFF	TRBD1	TRBV7-2	TRBJ1-1	many
TGTGCCAGCACCTGGGGGCTCGGGACTGAAGCTTTCTTT	CASTWGLGTEAFF	-	TRBV6-2/TRBV6-3	TRBJ1-1	few
TGTGCCAGCTCACCTTCGGACAATGAGCAGTTCTTC	CASSPSDNEQFF	-	TRBV18	TRBJ2-1	-
TGCGCCAGCAGTGAGTCCCTACAGGGGGCGAGTTCACCCCTCCACTTT	CASSESLQGASSPLHF	TRBD1	TRBV10-1	TRBJ1-6	-
TGTGCCAGCAGTTCGCCTCGGACAGGGCCCTATGGCTACACCTTC	CASSSPRTGPYGYTF	TRBD1	TRBV27	TRBJ1-2	-
TGTGCCAGCAGCTTAACGACAGGAGAGCAGTTCTTC	CASSLTTGEQFF	-	TRBV5-4	TRBJ2-1	-
TGTGCCAGCAGTGTTGCGTATAGCAATCAGCCCCAGCATTTT	CASSVAYSNQPQHF	-	TRBV6-5	TRBJ1-5	-
TGTGCCAGCAGCGTAGCAGGGTACTATGGCTACACCTTC	CASSVAGYYGYTF	-	TRBV9	TRBJ1-2	-
TGTGCCAGCAGTTTCGGACAGGGGTTTCCCAATGAGCAGTTCTTC	CASSFGQGFPNEQFF	TRBD1	TRBV12-3/TRBV12-4	TRBJ2-1	-
TGTGCCAGCAGTGAGGGCAGAACTAACTATGGCTACACCTTC	CASSEGRTNYGYTF	-	TRBV2	TRBJ1-2	-
TGTGCCAGCAGTCACGGACTAGTCTCCTACGAGCAGTACTTC	CASSHGLVSYEQYF	TRBD2	TRBV28	TRBJ2-7	-
TGCAGCGTTGAAGAGACAGCTAGATACGAGCAGTACTTC	CSVEETARYEQYF	-	TRBV29-1	TRBJ2-7	-
TGTGCCAGCAGCTATCTAAGGGACAACACAGATACGCAGTATTTT	CASSYLRDNTDTQYF	-	TRBV27	TRBJ2-3	-
TGTGCCACCAGTGAGCGGACTAGCGGGGGGGCAGTGGAGCAGTTCTTC	CATSERTSGGAVEQFF	TRBD2	TRBV24-1	TRBJ2-1	few
TGTGCCAGCTCACCCCAGGGTTTCGACTATGGCTACACCTTC	CASSPQGFDYGYTF	-	TRBV18	TRBJ1-2	-
TGTGCCAGCAGTTTAGTTTTGGGCTACGAGCAGTACTTC	CASSLVLGYEQYF	-	TRBV12-3/TRBV12-4	TRBJ2-7	few
TGTGCCAGCAGCTTCCCGGCGGACACAGATACGCAGTATTTT	CASSFPADTDTQYF	-	TRBV5-8	TRBJ2-3	-
TGTGCCAGCAGCTCCGGGGGGGGGACCGCCTACACGCAGTATTTT	CASSSGGGTAYTQYF	TRBD2	TRBV7-6	TRBJ2-3	few
TGTGCCAGCAGATCTGACAGGGTTTCCTACAATGAGCAGTTCTTC	CASRSDRVSYNEQFF	TRBD1	TRBV27	TRBJ2-1	-
TGCAGTGCTAAGAAAGTTTTAGATACTGAAGCTTTCTTT	CSAKKVLDTEAFF	-	TRBV20-1	TRBJ1-1	-
TGTGCCAGCAGCCCTATGGGGGGACCCACTGGAAACACCATATATTTT	CASSPMGGPTGNTIYF	-	TRBV7-9	TRBJ1-3	-
TGTGCCAGCAGAGACTCGAACACTGAAGCTTTCTTT	CASRDSNTEAFF	-	TRBV6-2/TRBV6-3	TRBJ1-1	many
TGTGCCAGCAGCCCCTCACAGGGAGGGAACATTCAGTACTTC	CASSPSQGGNIQYF	-	TRBV7-2	TRBJ2-4	many
TGTGCCAGCAGTTGGACAGGGTACGAGCAGTACTTC	CASSWTGYEQYF	TRBD1	TRBV7-6	TRBJ2-7	few
TGCGCCAGCAGCCAAGACGCCGTTGGAGGGGCGCGGGATGAGCAGTTCTTC	CASSQDAVGGARDEQFF	-	TRBV4-1	TRBJ2-1	-
TGTGCCAGCAGTGAAGGGTCCGGGACCTTCGTTTTC	CASSEGSGTFVF	-	TRBV2	TRBJ2-7	-
TGCGCCAGCAGCCAAGATATAAGGTTCCCTGAAGCTTTCTTT	CASSQDIRFPEAFF	-	TRBV4-1	TRBJ1-1	-
TGCGCCAGCAGCCAAGGACTAGCGGGGGGGCCGGGCAATGAGCAGTTCTTC	CASSQGLAGGPGNEQFF	TRBD2	TRBV4-3	TRBJ2-1	-
TGTGCCAGCACCGAAGGGGGTTCGAATTCACCCCTCCACTTT	CASTEGGSNSPLHF	-	TRBV6-6	TRBJ1-6	many
TGTGCCAGCAGTTTGGGTAAGAGGGGCCACGAGCAGTACTTC	CASSLGKRGHEQYF	-	TRBV27	TRBJ2-7	few
TGTGCCAGCAGCGAGGGATCTCCCTACGAGCAGTACTTC	CASSEGSPYEQYF	-	TRBV5-4	TRBJ2-7	-
TGTGCCAGCAGTTACCAGACTAGCGGCCAAGAGACCCAGTACTTC	CASSYQTSGQETQYF	TRBD2	TRBV6-5	TRBJ2-5	few
TGTGCCAGTAGTATAACAGGGTTCGATCCAAGCTATGGCTACACCTTC	CASSITGFDPSYGYTF	-	TRBV19	TRBJ1-2	few
TGTGCCAGCGGCCAGGCGTTTGGGAATGAAAAACTGTTTTTT	CASGQAFGNEKLFF	-	TRBV7-2	TRBJ1-4	many
TGTGCCAGCAGTTACGACCCAAAACCTGTTAGCTCCTACGAGCAGTACTTC	CASSYDPKPVSSYEQYF	-	TRBV6-6	TRBJ2-7	few
TGTGCCAGCAGCTTATGGGGGGAAAGGAATAATTCACCCCTCCACTTT	CASSLWGERNNSPLHF	-	TRBV7-9	TRBJ1-6	many
TGTGCCAGCAGCTCCTTACTAGCTTCCTACGAGCAGTACTTC	CASSSLLASYEQYF	-	TRBV7-9	TRBJ2-7	many
TGTGCCAGCAGTTTATCGACAGGGGACTCCGCTTTCTTT	CASSLSTGDSAFF	TRBD1	TRBV27	TRBJ1-1	-
TGTGCCAGCAGCTATGAAACTGGGGACCAGCGGAGAAGGACCCAGTACTTC	CASSYETGDQRRRTQYF	-	TRBV5-6	TRBJ2-5	many
TGCAGCGTTGCGTCAGGGGACACCGGGGAGCTGTTTTTT	CSVASGDTGELFF	-	TRBV29-1	TRBJ2-2	-
TGTGCTAGCAGCTTAGGTGGAAGTGACAATGAGCAGTTCTTC	CASSLGGSDNEQFF	-	TRBV7-6	TRBJ2-1	few
TGTGCCAGCAGCTTAGGAGGCTTCGGCACGGGGCCCCAGCATTTT	CASSLGGFGTGPQHF	-	TRBV7-6	TRBJ1-5	many
TGTGCCAGTAGTCAGGCCGTAAGGTCCCACAATGAGCAGTTCTTC	CASSQAVRSHNEQFF	-	TRBV19	TRBJ2-1	few
TGTGCCACCAGCAGAGATCGGGCCGGGGAGCTGTTTTTT	CATSRDRAGELFF	-	TRBV15	TRBJ2-2	-
TGCGCCAGCAGCCAAGATAGCAGGGACATCGAACTGAACACTGAAGCTTTCTTT	CASSQDSRDIELNTEAFF	-	TRBV4-1	TRBJ1-1	few
TGTGCCACCAGCAGAGCGCAAGGGGACGAGCAGTACTTC	CATSRAQGDEQYF	-	TRBV15	TRBJ2-7	-
TGCAGTGCTAGAGAGAAGGGCGACAATGAGCAGTTCTTC	CSAREKGDNEQFF	-	TRBV20-1	TRBJ2-1	few
TGTGCCAGCAGCCAAGAGACAGGGGGCCTCTACGAGCAGTACTTC	CASSQETGGLYEQYF	TRBD1	TRBV14	TRBJ2-7	-
TGTGCCAGCAGTGAGGGAGTGTACGAGCAGTACTTC	CASSEGVYEQYF	-	TRBV2	TRBJ2-7	few
TGTGCCAGCAGTTACTCCGAGCACCTGACAGAACACTATGGCTACACCTTC	CASSYSEHLTEHYGYTF	-	TRBV6-6	TRBJ1-2	-
TGTGCCAGCAGATTGACTAGCGGGAGCATCCGCTCCTACAATGAGCAGTTCTTC	CASRLTSGSIRSYNEQFF	TRBD2	TRBV27	TRBJ2-1	-